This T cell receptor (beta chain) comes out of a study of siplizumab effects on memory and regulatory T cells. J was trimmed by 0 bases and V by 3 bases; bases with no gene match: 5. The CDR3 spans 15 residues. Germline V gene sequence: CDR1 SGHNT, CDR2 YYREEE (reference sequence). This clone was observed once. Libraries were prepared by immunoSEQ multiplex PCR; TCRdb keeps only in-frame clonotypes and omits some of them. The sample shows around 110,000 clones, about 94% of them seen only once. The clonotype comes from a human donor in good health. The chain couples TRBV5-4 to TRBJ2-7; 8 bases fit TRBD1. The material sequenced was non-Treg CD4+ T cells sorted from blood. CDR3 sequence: CASSSGQGASYEQYF. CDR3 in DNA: TGTGCCAGCAGCTCGGGGCAGGGGGCCTCCTACGAGCAGTACTTC.